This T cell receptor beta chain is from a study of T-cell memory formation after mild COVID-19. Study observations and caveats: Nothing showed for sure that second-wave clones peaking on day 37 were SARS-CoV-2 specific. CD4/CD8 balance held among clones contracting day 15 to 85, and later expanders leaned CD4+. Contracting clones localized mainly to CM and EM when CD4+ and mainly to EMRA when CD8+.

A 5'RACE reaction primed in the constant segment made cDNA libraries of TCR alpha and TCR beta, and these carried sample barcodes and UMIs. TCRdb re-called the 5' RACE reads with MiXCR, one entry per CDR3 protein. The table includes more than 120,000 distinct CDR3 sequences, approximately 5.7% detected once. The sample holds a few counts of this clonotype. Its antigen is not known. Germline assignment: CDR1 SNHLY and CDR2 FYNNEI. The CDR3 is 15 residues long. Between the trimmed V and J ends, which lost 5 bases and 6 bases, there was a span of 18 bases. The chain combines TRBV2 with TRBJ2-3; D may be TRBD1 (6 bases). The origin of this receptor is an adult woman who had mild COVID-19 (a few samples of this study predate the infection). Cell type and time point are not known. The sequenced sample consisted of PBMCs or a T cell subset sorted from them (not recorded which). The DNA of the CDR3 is TGTGCCAGCAGTCTACGGGACACAAAGGCGGATACGCAGTATTTT. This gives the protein CASSLRDTKADTQYF.